The entry that follows covers one T cell receptor beta chain sequence. MiXCR was run by TCRdb on the 5' RACE reads, yielding one entry per CDR3 protein. The sample holds 150,000 to 200,000 distinct CDR3 sequences, roughly 18% seen once. The entry originates in a study of T-cell memory formation after mild COVID-19. This clonotype was obtained from a man younger than 35 who had mild COVID-19 (a few samples of this study predate the infection). Cell type and time point are not known. The sequenced sample consisted of PBMCs or a T cell subset sorted from them (not recorded which).

CDR3 nucleotides: TGCGCCAGCAGCTTGGTATCAGGGGCCGCTGAAGCTTTCTTT. Translation: CASSLVSGAAEAFF. The chain couples TRBV5-1 to TRBJ1-1; D might be TRBD1 (6 bases). This CDR3 contains 14 residues. The V gene lost 0 bases and the J gene lost 6 bases, with 12 bases spanning the gap. Germline V gene data show CDR1 as SGHRS and CDR2 as YFSETQ. The entire variable domain, with the rest obtained from reference TRBV5-1 and TRBJ1-1, is as follows: KAGVTQTPRYLIKTRGQQVTLSCSPISGHRSVSWYQQTPGQGLQFLFEYFSETQRNKGNFPGRFSGRQFSNSRSEMNVSTLELGDSALYLCASSLVSGAAEAFFGQGTRLTVV.